Described below is a single TCR beta chain sequence and its context. The data are from a study of control samples from healthy donors and cancer patients. This CDR3 region has 14 residues. J was trimmed by 3 bases and V by 4 bases; bases with no gene match: 2. Germline V gene data show CDR1 as SGHAT and CDR2 as FQNNGV. TCRdb's copy holds only in-frame clones and misses some; the assay was immunoSEQ multiplex PCR. Found here are some 100,000 clones, roughly 92% of them singletons; the top ten hold around 3%. This chain joins TRBV11-2 and TRBJ2-4; 8 bases fit TRBD1. The receptor was derived from a human donor in good health. The donor label of this sample is uncertain. The sequencing input was blood. In DNA, the CDR3 is TGTGCCAGCAGCTGGGACAGGAACAAAAACATTCAGTACTTC. Its translation: CASSWDRNKNIQYF.